This TCR beta chain was observed in a study of STAT3 mutations in large granular lymphocyte leukemia. The study's findings and limits: In several patients, dominant TCR clone burden exceeded STAT3 mutant burden. TCR clonotype switching after therapy occurred in about 30% of the 18 patients. At least one immunodominant TCR beta clonotype appeared in every T-cell large granular lymphocyte leukemia patient. Treatment regimens differed across patients between samplings.

The CDR3 covers 16 residues. The germline V and J ends were trimmed by 0 bases and 7 bases, with 15 bases remaining between them. TCRbeta libraries averaged around 42,000 productive templates per sample. Profiled with immunoSEQ multiplex PCR; TCRdb holds only in-frame clones, not every one. The sample gives about 3,500 clones, roughly 68% of which show up once; less than 35% is in the top ten. With respect to this clone: Antigen unknown.

The sample consisted of peripheral blood mononuclear cells. This clonotype originated in a man in his sixties with T-cell large granular lymphocyte leukemia. Some clones in this sample may be carry-over from other donors' samples. The chain recombines TRBV23-1 with TRBJ1-4, with D perhaps matching TRBD1 (6 bases). TRBV23-1 is designated an ORF whose function remains uncertain. The CDR3 loop is CASSQSLGGAGEKLFF. CDR3 sequence (DNA): TGCGCCAGCAGTCAATCGCTCGGGGGGGCGGGTGAAAAACTGTTTTTT.